A selection of T cell receptor beta chains follows, all from one sample in a study of T cells in Graves' hyperthyroidism and ophthalmopathy. TCRdb ran MiXCR on the multiplex PCR reads and lists one entry per CDR3 protein. This sample has more than 350,000 distinct CDR3 sequences, with approximately 18% found just once. The material sequenced was blood. These receptors all come from a woman aged 25-40 years with Graves' hyperthyroidism that later progressed to Graves' ophthalmopathy. Each CDR3 is given with its conserved first and last residue. A D gene is named only where the DNA matches it firmly. Clone size, where shown, is once, few, many, or a class for clones that have expanded.

clone size,V gene,CDR3 length,J gene,D gene,CDR3 protein,CDR3 DNA
many,TRBV13,17,TRBJ2-1,TRBD2,CASSCQSGTSGTNEQFF,TGTGCCAGCAGCTGCCAATCCGGGACTAGCGGGACTAATGAGCAGTTCTTC
many,TRBV3-1,16,TRBJ2-1,TRBD2,CASSLRDYQMDNEQFF,TGTGCCAGCAGCCTGCGGGACTACCAGATGGACAATGAGCAGTTCTTC
NA,TRBV7-2,15,TRBJ1-6,NA,CASSLEGRYNSPLHF,TGTGCCAGCAGCTTAGAAGGGCGTTATAATTCACCCCTCCACTTT
NA,TRBV29-1,12,TRBJ2-1,TRBD2,CSVEFPGREQFF,TGCAGCGTTGAATTCCCCGGGAGGGAGCAGTTCTTC
NA,TRBV7-6,17,TRBJ2-7,NA,CASSSTAAGIISYEQYF,TGTGCCAGCAGCTCAACCGCCGCCGGGATCATATCCTACGAGCAGTACTTC
few,TRBV7-9,14,TRBJ1-2,TRBD1,CASSSTGVNYGYTF,TGTGCCAGCAGCTCTACAGGGGTGAACTATGGCTACACCTTC
NA,TRBV2,14,TRBJ1-5,NA,CASRRDTHSQPQHF,TGTGCCAGCAGGCGGGACACCCACAGTCAGCCCCAGCATTTT
many,TRBV7-2,13,TRBJ1-2,TRBD1,CASSPGQGVINTF,TGTGCCAGCAGCCCTGGACAGGGGGTAATCAACACCTTC
NA,TRBV28,12,TRBJ1-1,NA,CASCYRDTEAFF,TGTGCCAGCTGTTACAGAGACACTGAAGCTTTCTTT
NA,TRBV11-2,14,TRBJ2-7,NA,CASSLDGTAYEQYF,TGTGCCAGCAGCTTAGATGGGACTGCCTACGAGCAGTACTTC
NA,TRBV7-9,15,TRBJ2-1,NA,CASSFVQGIYNEQFF,TGTGCCAGCAGCTTCGTCCAGGGAATATACAATGAGCAGTTCTTC
NA,TRBV7-2,17,TRBJ2-1,TRBD1,CASSLGPLTGWGNDQFF,TGTGCCAGCAGCTTAGGCCCCTTGACAGGGTGGGGCAATGATCAGTTCTTC
few,TRBV29-1,13,TRBJ2-7,NA,CSPRGGRGCEQYF,TGCAGCCCTCGAGGGGGACGAGGGTGCGAGCAGTACTTC
few,TRBV29-1,15,TRBJ1-4,TRBD1,CSARQGSLPREKLFF,TGCAGCGCCAGACAGGGATCTCTACCTCGAGAAAAACTGTTTTTT
many,TRBV7-2,12,TRBJ2-7,NA,CASMGASYEQYF,TGTGCGAGCATGGGGGCCTCCTACGAGCAGTACTTC
NA,TRBV28,15,TRBJ2-3,NA,CASSLGILGTDTQYF,TGTGCCAGCAGTCTAGGAATACTAGGCACAGATACGCAGTATTTT
many,TRBV28,15,TRBJ2-3,TRBD2,CASSGAGVSTDTQYF,TGTGCCAGCAGTGGAGCGGGAGTTAGCACAGATACGCAGTATTTT
many,TRBV2,14,TRBJ1-2,NA,CASTISLANYGYTF,TGTGCCAGCACCATCAGCCTAGCTAACTATGGCTACACCTTC
many,TRBV12-3/TRBV12-4,16,TRBJ1-1,NA,CASSFAFIRENTEAFF,TGTGCCAGCAGCTTTGCATTCATCAGAGAGAACACTGAAGCTTTCTTT
many,TRBV2,13,TRBJ2-7,TRBD2,CASIGTSGDEQYF,TGTGCCAGCATTGGTACTAGCGGGGACGAGCAGTACTTC
many,TRBV12-3/TRBV12-4,15,TRBJ1-5,TRBD1,CASSATGGPNQPQHF,TGTGCCAGCAGTGCCACAGGGGGTCCCAATCAGCCCCAGCATTTT
many,TRBV29-1,15,TRBJ2-3,TRBD1,CSVDLGQGDPDTQYF,TGCAGCGTCGACTTGGGACAGGGTGACCCAGATACGCAGTATTTT
many,TRBV20-1,15,TRBJ2-7,NA,CSARDGAGVSYEQYF,TGCAGTGCTAGAGACGGGGCAGGGGTCTCCTACGAGCAGTACTTC
many,TRBV12-3/TRBV12-4,14,TRBJ1-1,NA,CASSLVAGDTEAFF,TGTGCCAGCAGTTTAGTGGCAGGGGACACTGAAGCTTTCTTT
few,TRBV7-2,17,TRBJ2-1,TRBD2,CASSLISTSGYNNEQFF,TGTGCCAGCAGCTTAATCTCGACTAGCGGCTATAACAATGAGCAGTTCTTC
NA,TRBV6-1,14,TRBJ2-1,TRBD2,CASVWASGTNEQFF,TGTGCCAGCGTTTGGGCTAGCGGGACTAATGAGCAGTTCTTC
many,TRBV7-2,15,TRBJ2-7,TRBD1,CASSHPGTEYREQYF,TGTGCCAGCAGCCACCCCGGGACAGAATACCGCGAGCAGTACTTC
many,TRBV27,13,TRBJ1-2,NA,CASSFKINYGYTF,TGTGCCAGCAGTTTTAAGATTAACTATGGCTACACCTTC